The clone carrying this T cell receptor (beta chain) was seen more than once but under ten times. The V and J ends lost 6 bases and 0 bases respectively, with 9 bases between them. CDR3 length equals 14 residues. Germline CDR1 reads MNHEY; CDR2 reads SVGAGI. Assay used: immunoSEQ multiplex PCR; TCRdb lists only in-frame clones, some missing. The sample lists 65,000 to 85,000 clones, about 80% occurring once. The sample is drawn from a study of blood T cell repertoires in COVID-19. The J gene is TRBJ1-3, the V gene TRBV6-5, with D perhaps matching TRBD1 (6 bases). The receptor comes from a man aged 45-60 years with active or convalescent COVID-19. Sequencing was carried out using peripheral blood. CDR3 in amino acids: CASRAQGSGNTIYF. The DNA for the CDR3 is TGTGCCAGCAGGGCACAGGGCTCTGGAAACACCATATATTTT.